This T cell receptor beta chain came from a study of radiotherapy plus CTLA-4 blockade in lung cancer. Overall study context: Among enrolled patients, under 20% responded and 31% achieved disease control.

The protocol was immunoSEQ multiplex PCR, while the TCRdb copy is restricted to in-frame clones and leaves out a portion. Of 50,000 to 65,000 clones listed, just over 75% are singletons. Germline values: CDR1 SNHLY, CDR2 FYNNEI. The V end was cut by 4 bases, the J end by 11 bases, with 14 bases between. The CDR3 has 12 residues. Sequencing used peripheral blood, obtained from a patient treated with radiotherapy plus ipilimumab. The sequence was obtained from a human donor with non-small cell lung cancer who had a partial response to radiotherapy plus ipilimumab. The rearrangement links TRBV2 to TRBJ1-1; D is uncertain. The CDR3 bases are TGTGCCAGCAGTGTGTCCGCTGCCGAGGCTTTCTTT. Its protein is CASSVSAAEAFF. The full variable domain, with the rest looked up from reference TRBV2 and TRBJ1-1, is EPEVTQTPSHQVTQMGQEVILRCVPISNHLYFYWYRQILGQKVEFLVSFYNNEISEKSEIFDDQFSVERPDGSNFTLKIRSTKLEDSAMYFCASSVSAAEAFFGQGTRLTVV.